This T cell receptor beta chain was documented in a study of T cell responses to AZD1222 COVID-19 vaccine. The study's findings and limits: The donors showed a predominance of white British ancestry and of females, with possible underestimation of clonal diversity.

Of note for this clone: As yet, its antigen is unknown.

The J segment lost 1 base and the V segment lost 0 bases, leaving 3 bases of the junction unmatched. The germline gives CDR1 LGHDT, CDR2 YNNKEL (reference sequence). The CDR3 extends over 15 amino acids. The table came from immunoSEQ multiplex PCR; TCRdb's copy has only in-frame clones and leaves some out. The table has approximately 100,000 clones, 90% seen once; the top ten hold about 1.5%. Sequenced material: peripheral blood, taken on day 0 of AZD1222 vaccination. The V gene is TRBV3-1 (or the pseudogene TRBV3-2), the J gene TRBJ2-7; 7 nucleotides align to TRBD2. The TCR was taken from an adult in good health. The CDR3 nucleotides are TGTGCCAGCAGCCAAGAAAGGGAGGGGTCCTACGAGCAGTACTTC. Protein: CASSQEREGSYEQYF.